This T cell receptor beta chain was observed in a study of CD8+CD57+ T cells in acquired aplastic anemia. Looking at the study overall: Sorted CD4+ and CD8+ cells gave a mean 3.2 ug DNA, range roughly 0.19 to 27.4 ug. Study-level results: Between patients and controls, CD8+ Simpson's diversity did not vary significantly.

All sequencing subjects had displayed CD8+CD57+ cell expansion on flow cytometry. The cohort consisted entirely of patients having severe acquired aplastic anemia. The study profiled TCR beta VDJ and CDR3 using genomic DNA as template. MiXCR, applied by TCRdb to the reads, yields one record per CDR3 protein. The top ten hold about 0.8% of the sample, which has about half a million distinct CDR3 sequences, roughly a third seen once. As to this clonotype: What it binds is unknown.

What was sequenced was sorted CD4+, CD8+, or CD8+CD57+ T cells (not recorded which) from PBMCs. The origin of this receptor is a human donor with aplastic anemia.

The CDR3 loop is CASSSQGQQETQYF. The CDR3 bases are TGTGCCAGCAGCAGTCAGGGACAGCAGGAGACCCAGTACTTC. This sequence joins TRBV7-2 and TRBJ2-5; 7 bases map to TRBD1. V was pared by 5 bases and J by 5 bases, with 8 bases of the junction left unmatched. The germline CDR1 and CDR2 sequences are SGHTA and FQGNSA. The CDR3 has 14 residues.